The rows below give T cell receptor beta chains drawn from one sample of a study of beta chain features in type 1 diabetes. Produced via immunoSEQ multiplex PCR; TCRdb's table is partial and in-frame only. The sample consists of 400,000 to 550,000 clones, 10% to 12% of them appearing once. The sequencing input was naive CD4+ T cells from blood. The receptor source for this set is a woman under 30 in good health. Each CDR3 is given with its conserved first and last residue. Size is stated for part of the rows, as once, few or many counts, or as a class when the clone is expanded.

v_gene: TRBV27
abundance: NA
j_gene: TRBJ2-5
CDR3aa: CASTEIGGAGETQYF

v_gene: TRBV11-3
abundance: few
j_gene: TRBJ2-1
CDR3aa: CASRLAYNEQFF

v_gene: TRBV15
abundance: few
j_gene: TRBJ2-5
CDR3aa: CATSRATGSGETQYF

v_gene: TRBV29-1
abundance: few
j_gene: TRBJ2-1
CDR3aa: CSVGEPFNEQFF

v_gene: TRBV30
abundance: few
j_gene: TRBJ1-1
CDR3aa: CAWSPNRKGPTEAFF

v_gene: TRBV4-3
abundance: few
j_gene: TRBJ1-1
CDR3aa: CASSQTGANTEAFF

v_gene: TRBV7-2
abundance: few
j_gene: TRBJ2-7
CDR3aa: CASSLALAYEQYF

v_gene: TRBV15
abundance: few
j_gene: TRBJ2-2
CDR3aa: CATSSGAGSGELFF

v_gene: TRBV7-2
abundance: few
j_gene: TRBJ2-1
CDR3aa: CASSLEGVDEQFF

v_gene: TRBV5-8
abundance: few
j_gene: TRBJ2-7
CDR3aa: CASSLRLAGPNEQYF

v_gene: TRBV29-1
abundance: few
j_gene: TRBJ2-1
CDR3aa: CSAGLARYNEQFF

v_gene: TRBV5-4
abundance: NA
j_gene: TRBJ2-5
CDR3aa: CASSPTLQGGETQYF

v_gene: TRBV7-2
abundance: NA
j_gene: TRBJ2-7
CDR3aa: CASSRWGQVDYEQYF

v_gene: TRBV14
abundance: NA
j_gene: TRBJ2-7
CDR3aa: CASSRWDSYEQYF

v_gene: TRBV7-2
abundance: NA
j_gene: TRBJ2-5
CDR3aa: CASSSPAAGVRETQYF

v_gene: TRBV4-3
abundance: few
j_gene: TRBJ2-5
CDR3aa: CASSPSPYGGGETQYF

v_gene: TRBV9
abundance: NA
j_gene: TRBJ2-1
CDR3aa: CASSVVALNNEQFF

v_gene: TRBV7-2
abundance: few
j_gene: TRBJ2-3
CDR3aa: CASSSRGTDTQYF

v_gene: TRBV6-1
abundance: NA
j_gene: TRBJ1-5
CDR3aa: CASSFQGQSNQPQHF

v_gene: TRBV29-1
abundance: NA
j_gene: TRBJ1-3
CDR3aa: CSIARDSRGNTIYF

v_gene: TRBV7-4
abundance: NA
j_gene: TRBJ2-7
CDR3aa: CASSSLGYEQYF

v_gene: TRBV7-9
abundance: NA
j_gene: TRBJ2-2
CDR3aa: CASSPGTRGTGELFF

v_gene: TRBV29-1
abundance: NA
j_gene: TRBJ1-2
CDR3aa: CSVGAYTF

v_gene: TRBV29-1
abundance: few
j_gene: TRBJ1-4
CDR3aa: CSVGQGAAEKLFF

v_gene: TRBV6-6
abundance: few
j_gene: TRBJ1-3
CDR3aa: CASSPAGSGNTIYF

v_gene: TRBV9
abundance: few
j_gene: TRBJ2-5
CDR3aa: CASSPRQGAEETQYF

v_gene: TRBV7-2
abundance: NA
j_gene: TRBJ2-7
CDR3aa: CASRRTTSSGEQYF

v_gene: TRBV18
abundance: few
j_gene: TRBJ2-4
CDR3aa: CASSPGTDAKNIQYF

v_gene: TRBV5-1
abundance: few
j_gene: TRBJ2-7
CDR3aa: CASSSRQGTYEQYF

v_gene: TRBV7-8
abundance: NA
j_gene: TRBJ2-1
CDR3aa: CASSFTPAGVAYNEQFF

v_gene: TRBV5-1
abundance: NA
j_gene: TRBJ2-5
CDR3aa: CATHTGGGEETQYF

v_gene: TRBV29-1
abundance: NA
j_gene: TRBJ1-4
CDR3aa: CSVEDGGNEKLFF

v_gene: TRBV6-5
abundance: NA
j_gene: TRBJ1-1
CDR3aa: CASSYDRDNTEAFF

v_gene: TRBV7-9
abundance: few
j_gene: TRBJ1-1
CDR3aa: CASSSQGAEPAFF

v_gene: TRBV5-4
abundance: few
j_gene: TRBJ2-1
CDR3aa: CASSLDYYNEQFF

v_gene: TRBV29-1
abundance: NA
j_gene: TRBJ2-7
CDR3aa: CSVEGQAYEQYF